The 25 T cell receptor beta chains below come from one sample, sequenced in a study of blood T cell repertoires in COVID-19. This table comes from immunoSEQ multiplex PCR, and its TCRdb copy is limited to in-frame clones, with some not included. This table has hundreds of thousands of clones, approximately 86% appearing once. Sequencing used PBMCs or T cells enriched from blood (not recorded which). Receptors were obtained from a woman between 18 and 29 years old who had recovered from COVID-19.

The chain couples TRBV28 to TRBJ1-6; D gene unclear. The ends were cut back, 8 bases at V and 9 bases at J, with 11 bases in the middle. The CDR3 has 12 amino acids. Germline loops: CDR1 MDHEN, CDR2 SYDVKM. CDR3 DNA: TGTGCCAGCGAGGGTGAGGGTTCACCCCTCCACTTT. As protein: CASEGEGSPLHF. Complete variable domain (other parts from reference TRBV28 and TRBJ1-6): DVKVTQSSRYLVKRTGEKVFLECVQDMDHENMFWYRQDPGLGLRLIYFSYDVKMKEKGDIPEGYSVSREKKERFSLILESASTNQTSMYLCASEGEGSPLHFGNGTRLTVT.

The chain joins TRBV19 to TRBJ2-1; 13 nucleotides match TRBD2. Germline V lookup: CDR1 LNHDA, CDR2 SQIVND (reference sequence). Trimming removed 8 bases from V and 3 bases from J; junction bases left unmatched: 4. This CDR3 has 15 residues. The CDR3 region has the DNA TGTGCCAGTGGAGGGACTAGCGGGATCTACAATGAGCAGTTCTTC. Its translation: CASGGTSGIYNEQFF. The variable domain in full, with the rest retrieved from reference TRBV19 and TRBJ2-1, is DGGITQSPKYLFRKEGQNVTLSCEQNLNHDAMYWYRQDPGQGLRLIYYSQIVNDFQKGDIAEGYSVSREKKESFPLTVTSAQKNPTAFYLCASGGTSGIYNEQFFGPGTRLTVL.

This rearrangement joins TRBV5-1 to TRBJ1-1; D remains ambiguous. The CDR3 is 14 residues long. Trimming removed 0 bases at V and 0 bases at J, with 6 bases between. Germline CDR1 and CDR2: SGHRS and YFSETQ. The chain's CDR3 is CASSLGTVNTEAFF. The CDR3 coding sequence is TGCGCCAGCAGCTTGGGTACGGTGAACACTGAAGCTTTCTTT.

This sequence joins TRBV5-6 and TRBJ2-4; a weak D match, TRBD1 (6 bases). The CDR3 runs 16 residues. Trimming left V 0 bases short and J 2 bases short, with 12 bases between. CDR1 SGHDT and CDR2 YYEEEE come from the germline V gene. The CDR3 region is CASSLVTGMSKNIQYF. In DNA, the CDR3 is TGTGCCAGCAGCTTGGTAACAGGGATGTCCAAAAACATTCAGTACTTC.

The rearrangement uses TRBV5-1 and TRBJ1-2, with TRBD1 identical over 8 bases. Germline CDR1 and CDR2: SGHRS and YFSETQ. J lost 6 bases, V lost 4 bases, and 8 bases had no gene match. This CDR3 has 14 amino acids. CDR3 DNA sequence: TGCGCCAGCAGCCCGCTCCAGGGGGCGCATGGCTACACCTTC. Residues: CASSPLQGAHGYTF.

The V gene is TRBV9, the J gene TRBJ2-1, with no clear D. V was cut by 4 bases and J by 0 bases, with 11 bases left in between. This CDR3 is built from 15 residues. Germline values: CDR1 SGDLS, CDR2 YYNGEE. CDR3 in amino acids: CASSPRGVSYNEQFF. The CDR3 bases are TGTGCCAGCAGCCCTAGAGGTGTCTCCTACAATGAGCAGTTCTTC.

The V and J genes are TRBV11-2 and TRBJ2-1; possible D gene TRBD2, 6 bases. CDR3 size: 13 residues. CDR1 SGHAT and CDR2 FQNNGV come from the germline V gene. Trimming stripped 5 bases from V and 4 bases from J, with 9 bases between. The CDR3 DNA is TGTGCCAGCAGCCCCCGGGGGTACAATGAGCAGTTCTTC. This translates into CASSPRGYNEQFF.

The chain links TRBV5-6 to TRBJ2-2; 11 nucleotides match TRBD2. V lost 3 bases, J lost 3 bases, and 1 base stayed unmatched. Per the germline V gene, CDR1 is SGHDT and CDR2 is YYEEEE. The CDR3 contains 15 residues. The CDR3 loop is CASSSGLADTGELFF. The CDR3 bases are TGTGCCAGCAGCTCGGGACTAGCGGACACCGGGGAGCTGTTTTTT.

The J gene is TRBJ2-7, the V gene TRBV6-5, with TRBD1 matching 10 bases. The CDR3 totals 12 residues. Germline trimming cut 8 bases from V and 5 bases from J; bases unmatched to any gene: 3. CDR1 and CDR2 (germline): MNHEY, SVGAGI. CDR3 sequence: CASSTGGNEQYF. CDR3 DNA sequence: TGTGCCAGCTCGACAGGGGGCAACGAGCAGTACTTC.

The chain couples TRBV6-2 or TRBV6-3 to TRBJ2-4; 10 nucleotides match TRBD2. The CDR3 is made up of 18 amino acids. The germline gives CDR1 MNHEY, CDR2 SVGEGT. V shed 6 bases, J shed 0 bases, and the junction held 11 bases outside the gene matches. The CDR3 sequence: CASSPRTSGPLAKNIQYF. Here the CDR3 DNA reads TGTGCCAGCAGCCCCCGGACTAGCGGCCCCCTAGCCAAAAACATTCAGTACTTC.

This chain links TRBV28 with TRBJ1-5; D remains ambiguous. CDR3 length equals 15 residues. CDR1 and CDR2 (germline): MDHEN, SYDVKM. With 1 base removed from V and 0 bases from J, the gap between germline ends came to 7 bases. The CDR3 bases are TGTGCCAGCAGTTTATTGGGCAATAGCAATCAGCCCCAGCATTTT. Its protein product is CASSLLGNSNQPQHF.

This chain connects TRBV7-2 to TRBJ1-3; D gene unclear. CDR3 length equals 16 residues. From germline, CDR1 is SGHTA and CDR2 FQGNSA. Deletions cut 5 bases from V and 0 bases from J, with 14 bases between. The CDR3 is CASSPYSLSSGNTIYF. CDR3 nucleotides: TGTGCCAGCAGCCCTTATTCGCTGAGCTCTGGAAACACCATATATTTT.

The table lists this clone with a count of one. CDR3 sequence (DNA): TGTGCCAGCAGCCCTGGGACACGGAACACCGGGGAGCTGTTTTTT. Its protein product is CASSPGTRNTGELFF. This sequence joins TRBV7-6 and TRBJ2-2; maybe TRBD1 (6 bases). V was clipped by 5 bases and J by 1 base, with 11 bases between them. The CDR3 loop spans 15 amino acids. Looked up from germline, CDR1 is SGHVS and CDR2 is FNYEAQ.

The chain joins TRBV5-5 to TRBJ1-5; 9 bases map to TRBD1. Trimming at V came to 4 bases and at J to 3 bases, leaving 5 bases not matched to a gene. Germline loops: CDR1 SGHKS, CDR2 YYEKEE (reference sequence). The CDR3 is made up of 15 amino acids. As DNA, the CDR3 is TGTGCCAGCAGCCGAGGGACAGGGTTCAATCAGCCCCAGCATTTT. Translating gives CASSRGTGFNQPQHF.

The rearrangement uses TRBV21-1 and TRBJ1-1. TRBV21-1 is termed a pseudogene. The CDR3 runs 13 residues. CDR3 sequence: CAEGRAGDTEAFF. DNA for the CDR3: TGTGCCGAAGGGAGGGCTGGTGACACTGAAGCTTTCTTT.

The rearrangement links TRBV4-3 to TRBJ2-1; the D gene is possibly TRBD2 (5 bases). V shed 0 bases and J shed 7 bases, with 22 bases lying between them. The germline V gene encodes CDR1 LGHNA and CDR2 YSLEER. CDR3 length: 18 amino acids. CDR3 nucleotides: TGCGCCAGCAGCCAAGAAGCCATCCTAGCCGGCTCTTGGAATGAGCAGTTCTTC. As protein: CASSQEAILAGSWNEQFF.

The chain employs TRBV2 and TRBJ1-2, with D tentatively TRBD1 (5 bases). Trimming removed 9 bases at V and 0 bases at J, with 11 bases between. The CDR3 totals 13 residues. In germline, CDR1 is SNHLY, CDR2 FYNNEI. The CDR3, as DNA: TGTGCCAGTCATACAGGAACTAACTATGGCTACACCTTC. This sequence encodes CASHTGTNYGYTF.

V is TRBV5-6 and J is TRBJ2-7; D unresolved. The CDR3 is 12 amino acids. Trimming took off 3 bases at V and 6 bases at J, with 10 bases between the two ends. The germline V gene has CDR1 SGHDT and CDR2 YYEEEE. CDR3 nucleotide sequence: TGTGCCAGCAGCTCTTTCACGGGCGAGCAGTACTTC. It translates to CASSSFTGEQYF.

The chain carries TRBV28 and TRBJ2-2; D is unclear. Between the trimmed V and J ends, which lost 6 bases and 5 bases, there was a span of 4 bases. The length of the CDR3 is 11 residues. Germline values: CDR1 MDHEN, CDR2 SYDVKM. The CDR3 region is CASSRTGELFF. CDR3 coding DNA: TGTGCCAGCAGCAGGACCGGGGAGCTGTTTTTT. The full variable domain, its missing parts supplied by reference TRBV28 and TRBJ2-2, is DVKVTQSSRYLVKRTGEKVFLECVQDMDHENMFWYRQDPGLGLRLIYFSYDVKMKEKGDIPEGYSVSREKKERFSLILESASTNQTSMYLCASSRTGELFFGEGSRLTVL.

The rearrangement uses TRBV5-1 and TRBJ2-1; maybe TRBD2 (6 bases). This CDR3 comprises 13 residues. CDR1 is SGHRS and CDR2 is YFSETQ in the germline V gene. V gave up 2 bases and J gave up 10 bases, with 13 bases separating them. The CDR3 nucleotides are TGCGCCAGCAGCTTTGGGCTAGCGATAGAGCAGTTCTTC. The encoded protein is CASSFGLAIEQFF.

V gene TRBV25-1 combines with J gene TRBJ1-4; 11 bases are shared with TRBD1. CDR3 size: 15 residues. CDR1 and CDR2 from the germline V gene are MGHDK and SYGVNS. The ends lost 4 bases at V and 6 bases at J; junction bases unmatched: 4. The CDR3 sequence: CASSGDRGVDEKLFF. The CDR3 bases are TGTGCCAGCAGTGGGGACAGGGGGGTAGATGAAAAACTGTTTTTT.

The chain is built from TRBV7-2 and TRBJ2-7; possible D gene TRBD1, 7 bases. Germline V CDR1 and CDR2: SGHTA, FQGNSA. The CDR3 totals 15 residues. V lost 5 bases to trimming and J lost 2 bases, with 16 bases between them. The CDR3 loop reads CASSQQTGEAYEQYF. The CDR3 DNA reads as TGTGCCAGCAGCCAACAAACAGGGGAGGCCTACGAGCAGTACTTC.

The chain recombines TRBV27 with TRBJ2-5; TRBD1 matches at 8 bases. This CDR3 has 18 amino acids. Germline CDR1 reads MNHEY; CDR2 reads SMNVEV (reference sequence). V shed 7 bases and J 2 bases; nucleotides not matched to a gene: 18. The CDR3 DNA follows: TGTGCCAGCAACCCGACCCTAGCCGGACAGGGCCAACAAGAGACCCAGTACTTC. Its protein product is CASNPTLAGQGQQETQYF.

The gene calls are TRBV7-2 and TRBJ2-1, with TRBD2 matching over 9 bases. The CDR3 contains 18 residues. The ends lost 4 bases at V and 9 bases at J; junction bases unmatched: 19. From germline, CDR1 is SGHTA and CDR2 FQGNSA. CDR3 sequence (DNA): TGTGCCAGCAGCTCACCCGGATTGGGCGGGGGGGCGATAGGTGAGCAGTTCTTC. Its translation: CASSSPGLGGGAIGEQFF. Full variable domain (outside the CDR3, taken from reference TRBV7-2 and TRBJ2-1): GAGVSQSPSNKVTEKGKDVELRCDPISGHTALYWYRQSLGQGLEFLIYFQGNSAPDKSGLPSDRFSAERTGGSVSTLTIQRTQQEDSAVYLCASSSPGLGGGAIGEQFFGPGTRLTVL.

This clone was observed a few times. The V call is TRBV7-2, the J call TRBJ1-6; tentatively, D is TRBD1 (5 bases). Germline V CDR1 and CDR2: SGHTA, FQGNSA. V gave up 3 bases and J gave up 9 bases, with 15 bases separating them. The CDR3 totals 15 residues. The CDR3 is CASSFNGGGGSPLHF. CDR3 in DNA: TGTGCCAGCAGCTTTAATGGGGGAGGCGGTTCACCCCTCCACTTT.